The entry below describes one T cell receptor (beta chain). Its cognate antigen is unknown. Profiling of TCR beta VDJ combinations and CDR3 sequences used genomic DNA as template. TCRdb analysed the reads with MiXCR anew, one entry per CDR3 protein. The profile shows around 170,000 distinct CDR3 sequences, around 45% of them singletons. Patients selected for sequencing had displayed CD8+CD57+ cell expansion by flow cytometry. The study sampled blood from patients who had received no therapy. The data stem from a study of CD8+CD57+ T cells in acquired aplastic anemia. Study as a whole: Recorded DNA amounts for sorted CD4+ and CD8+ cells had an average of approximately 3 ug. Study observations and caveats: Comparison of patients with controls identified about 30 shared CD8+ CDR3 sequences. For CD8+ Simpson's diversity, patients and controls showed no significant difference.

This TCR came from a human donor with aplastic anemia. Sequenced input: sorted CD4+, CD8+, or CD8+CD57+ T cells (not recorded which) from PBMCs.

The DNA of the CDR3 is TGTGCCAGTAGTATACAGGGGGCCTACACTGAAGCTTTCTTT. Amino acids: CASSIQGAYTEAFF. J is TRBJ1-1 and V is TRBV19, with 8 bases lining up with TRBD1. V was pared by 2 bases and J by 3 bases, with 2 bases of the junction left unmatched. Germline assignment: CDR1 LNHDA and CDR2 SQIVND (reference sequence). CDR3 length equals 14 residues. Full variable domain (missing parts from reference TRBV19 and TRBJ1-1): DGGITQSPKYLFRKEGQNVTLSCEQNLNHDAMYWYRQDPGQGLRLIYYSQIVNDFQKGDIAEGYSVSREKKESFPLTVTSAQKNPTAFYLCASSIQGAYTEAFFGQGTRLTVV.